This T cell receptor (beta chain) was captured in a study of Graves' ophthalmopathy and Graves' hyperthyroidism. From fresh peripheral blood, about 10 ml in volume, the PBMCs were obtained. Amplified TCR beta CDR3 regions were obtained using RNA transcripts as template. The library came from an HTBI-primed first-round RT-PCR and a second-round multiplex PCR. TCRdb called the multiplex PCR reads again in MiXCR, with one record for every CDR3 protein. The data show 150,000 to 200,000 distinct CDR3 sequences, 35% to 50% seen once. The receptor comes from a man aged 30-40 years with Graves' ophthalmopathy. Specimen: peripheral blood.

As DNA, the CDR3 is TGTGCCAGCACCCTCCGGAGTCAAGAGACCCAGTACTTC. Residues: CASTLRSQETQYF. This rearrangement joins TRBV6-1 to TRBJ2-5, with D uncertain. V gave up 7 bases and J gave up 2 bases, with 11 bases separating them. This CDR3 comprises 13 residues. The germline gives CDR1 MNHNS, CDR2 SASEGT.